This entry lists 20 T cell receptor beta chains sequenced from one sample in a study of blood T cell repertoires in COVID-19. Data came from immunoSEQ multiplex PCR; TCRdb stores just in-frame clones and leaves some out. The table has roughly 240,000 clones, around 87% seen once. The sample taken for sequencing was peripheral blood. Source of these receptors: a woman aged 30 to 39 who had recovered from COVID-19.

The J gene is TRBJ2-2, the V gene TRBV5-1, with D maybe TRBD2 (7 bases). Per germline, CDR1 SGHRS and CDR2 YFSETQ. Trimming removed 0 bases at V and 5 bases at J, with 17 bases between. There are 17 residues in the CDR3. The CDR3, as DNA: TGCGCCAGCAGCTTGGATGTCGGGGGGCGAGGGACCGGGGAGCTGTTTTTT. This translates into CASSLDVGGRGTGELFF.

The sample holds one count of this clone. The J gene is TRBJ1-5, the V gene TRBV5-1, with 7 bases matching TRBD1. The CDR3 consists of 14 residues. The trim removed 1 base at V and 4 bases at J, leaving 2 bases unmatched. Germline V gives CDR1 SGHRS, CDR2 YFSETQ. For the CDR3, the DNA is TGCGCCAGCAGCTTGCAGGGGGATAATCAGCCCCAGCATTTT. This translates into CASSLQGDNQPQHF.

The rearrangement uses TRBV7-9 and TRBJ1-4, with TRBD1 matching over 8 bases. V shed 7 bases, J shed 5 bases, and the junction held 6 bases outside the gene matches. Germline V gene data show CDR1 as SEHNR and CDR2 as FQNEAQ (reference sequence). The CDR3 has 14 residues. For the CDR3, the DNA is TGTGCCAGCACCAGCGACAGGGGCAATGAAAAACTGTTTTTT. It is translated as CASTSDRGNEKLFF.

The chain joins TRBV28 to TRBJ2-7; 8 nucleotides agree with TRBD2. The CDR3 loop spans 15 amino acids. The junction had 10 bases not matched to a gene; V was cut back by 6 bases and J by 3 bases. CDR1 is MDHEN and CDR2 is SYDVKM in the germline V gene. The CDR3 here is CASRASGGPDYEQYF. The CDR3 DNA sequence: TGTGCCAGCAGAGCAAGCGGGGGCCCAGACTACGAGCAGTACTTC.

This sequence joins TRBV2 and TRBJ1-4, with D perhaps TRBD1 (5 bases). The CDR3 consists of 13 residues. The ends were cut back, 2 bases at V and 7 bases at J, with 8 bases in the middle. CDR1 is SNHLY and CDR2 is FYNNEI in the germline V gene. CDR3 bases: TGTGCCAGCAGTGAATATGGGGCTGAAAAACTGTTTTTT. Translated, it gives CASSEYGAEKLFF.

The V gene is TRBV5-5, the J gene TRBJ1-2; D unresolved. The CDR3 sequence is 15 residues long. V lost 0 bases and J lost 0, with 9 bases in between. Per the germline V gene, CDR1 is SGHKS and CDR2 is YYEKEE (reference sequence). The DNA for the CDR3 is TGTGCCAGCAGCTTGGCCCCTACAGCTAACTATGGCTACACCTTC. As protein: CASSLAPTANYGYTF.

The CDR3 DNA is TGTGCCAGTACCCAGGGAGGGGGCTATGGCTACACCTTC. Translation: CASTQGGGYGYTF. The chain carries TRBV19 and TRBJ1-2, with D tentatively TRBD1 (6 bases). Trimming removed 7 bases at V and 4 bases at J, with 13 bases between. There are 13 residues in the CDR3. From germline, CDR1 is LNHDA and CDR2 SQIVND (reference sequence).

This clone was found a few times. This rearrangement joins TRBV25-1 to TRBJ1-1; D perhaps matches TRBD1 (6 bases). The CDR3 sequence is 14 residues long. V was shortened by 7 bases and J by 5 bases, with 17 bases between the two germline ends. Germline V CDR1 and CDR2: MGHDK, SYGVNS. CDR3 sequence reads: CASKDSLLGTEAFF. The CDR3 region has the DNA TGTGCCAGCAAGGACAGTCTCCTCGGGACTGAAGCTTTCTTT.

This clone was observed many times. J is TRBJ2-2 and V is TRBV6-1; possible D gene TRBD2, 7 bases. The CDR3 consists of 14 residues. Trimming removed 3 bases at V and 7 bases at J, with 12 bases between. The germline V gene has CDR1 MNHNS and CDR2 SASEGT. The CDR3 nucleotides are TGTGCCAGCAGTGATTGGGGGGGCAACGGGGAGCTGTTTTTT. Amino acid sequence: CASSDWGGNGELFF.

This clone has at least ten counts. This sequence joins TRBV14 and TRBJ2-5; 8 bases agree with TRBD2. CDR3 length equals 20 residues. V shed 1 base and J 2 bases; nucleotides not matched to a gene: 18. Germline V gives CDR1 SGHDN, CDR2 FVKESK. CDR3 residues: CASSQGLRATSGEKQETQYF. CDR3 nucleotides: TGTGCCAGCAGCCAAGGCCTCCGGGCTACTAGCGGAGAAAAACAAGAGACCCAGTACTTC.

This sequence joins TRBV9 and TRBJ2-1; D possibly corresponds to TRBD1 (6 bases). Looked up from germline, CDR1 is SGDLS and CDR2 is YYNGEE. CDR3 length equals 14 residues. Trimming cost V 0 bases and J 5 bases, with 9 bases left between them. The CDR3 sequence: CASSVGNRDNEQFF. CDR3 DNA: TGTGCCAGCAGCGTAGGGAACAGGGACAATGAGCAGTTCTTC.

V usage is TRBV19 and J usage is TRBJ2-3; weak D call: TRBD2 (6 bases). The length of the CDR3 is 14 residues. The V and J ends lost 5 bases and 1 base respectively, with 10 bases between them. Per the germline V gene, CDR1 is LNHDA and CDR2 is SQIVND (reference sequence). CDR3 in DNA: TGTGCCAGTAGTGTACTAGCCGGCACAGATACGCAGTATTTT. Encoded protein: CASSVLAGTDTQYF.

The chain joins TRBV5-4 to TRBJ2-2, with 13 bases identical to TRBD2. The V and J ends lost 4 bases and 0 bases, in that order; junction bases with no gene match: 3. Germline V CDR1 and CDR2: SGHNT, YYREEE (reference sequence). The CDR3 spans 17 residues. The CDR3 loop is CASSGGTSGTNTGELFF. As DNA, the CDR3 is TGTGCCAGCAGCGGCGGGACTAGCGGGACGAACACCGGGGAGCTGTTTTTT.

The chain recombines TRBV6-6 with TRBJ2-3, with 8 bases aligning to TRBD1. The trim removed 5 bases at V and 6 bases at J, leaving 4 bases unmatched. This CDR3 has 13 amino acids. CDR1 is MNHNY, CDR2 SVGAGI, per germline (reference sequence). The CDR3 spells CASSDRGWDTQYF. CDR3 nucleotide sequence: TGTGCCAGCAGTGACAGGGGATGGGATACGCAGTATTTT.

V gene TRBV15 combines with J gene TRBJ1-2, with 7 positions matching TRBD1. The junction had 11 bases not matched to a gene; V was cut back by 7 bases and J by 6 bases. Germline CDR1 reads LNHNV; CDR2 reads YYDKDF (reference sequence). There are 14 residues in the CDR3. CDR3: CATTVDRVDDGYTF. DNA for the CDR3: TGTGCCACCACCGTCGACAGGGTTGATGATGGCTACACCTTC.

This chain connects TRBV7-2 to TRBJ2-7, with D tentatively TRBD2 (5 bases). Germline CDR1 SGHTA, CDR2 FQGNSA. Between the trimmed V and J ends, which lost 6 bases and 0 bases, there was a span of 18 bases. This CDR3 is 16 amino acids long. The CDR3: CASRYFGGLNSYEQYF. CDR3 in DNA: TGTGCCAGCAGATACTTCGGCGGACTCAACTCCTACGAGCAGTACTTC.

This clone was counted a single time. The chain joins TRBV5-1 to TRBJ1-2, with D possibly TRBD1 on 5 matching bases. Germline assignment: CDR1 SGHRS and CDR2 YFSETQ. The V end was cut by 3 bases, the J end by 4 bases, with 13 bases between. The CDR3 runs 14 residues. CDR3 residues: CASSSDSEVYGYTF. The CDR3 DNA follows: TGCGCCAGCAGCTCTGACAGTGAAGTCTATGGCTACACCTTC.

This clone was seen a handful of times. The chain recombines TRBV2 with TRBJ1-6; D may be TRBD1 (5 bases). Germline V gene sequence: CDR1 SNHLY, CDR2 FYNNEI. With 7 bases removed from V and 10 bases from J, the gap between germline ends came to 17 bases. The CDR3 sequence is 14 residues long. The CDR3 sequence is CASMEVGGNSPLHF. Here the CDR3 DNA reads TGTGCCAGCATGGAGGTTGGGGGGAACTCACCCCTCCACTTT.

This clone was detected once. The V call is TRBV19, the J call TRBJ1-1; possibly TRBD1 for D (6 bases). Germline-derived CDR1 and CDR2 are LNHDA and SQIVND (reference sequence). Deletions cut 8 bases from V and 5 bases from J, with 9 bases between. This CDR3 has 11 residues. CDR3 residues: CASARGTEAFF. In DNA, the CDR3 is TGTGCCAGTGCCAGGGGTACTGAAGCTTTCTTT.

This clone has more than one count but fewer than ten. The chain joins TRBV27 to TRBJ1-4; D call uncertain. V gave up 6 bases and J gave up 8 bases, with 19 bases separating them. This CDR3 is 15 amino acids long. CDR1 is MNHEY and CDR2 is SMNVEV in the germline V gene (reference sequence). The CDR3 region is CASSPPGTRGEKLFF. Written as DNA, the CDR3 is TGTGCCAGCAGCCCCCCGGGAACCCGAGGGGAAAAACTGTTTTTT.